This T cell receptor (beta chain) was identified in a study of T cell repertoires in cytomegalovirus infection. Whole-study context: Well-studied HLA-B-restricted CMV epitopes were used in the study alongside recently identified HLA-C-restricted ones. CMV infection plus the matching HLA type was flagged by public TCR beta signatures. Overall study results and limits: Dominant in the ex vivo response were TCR beta clonotypes restricted by HLA-C and specific for CMV.

Trimming removed 5 bases at V and 7 bases at J, with 9 bases between. The germline V gene has CDR1 MNHEY and CDR2 SMNVEV (reference sequence). CDR3 length: 13 amino acids. This clonotype was found a few times. Its antigen is unknown. TCRdb re-analysed the reads in MiXCR, keeping a single row per CDR3 protein. The sample records 71,000 or so distinct CDR3 sequences, about 20% being singletons. The sequence came from a human donor in good health (CMV status not recorded). Some clones in this sample may be carry-over from other donors' samples. The J gene is TRBJ1-6, the V gene TRBV27, with D uncertain. This sample comprised CD8+ T cells from cultured PBMCs, obtained from culture after CMV antigen stimulation. CDR3 residues: CASSPRANSPLHF. The CDR3 DNA reads TGTGCCAGCAGTCCTCGAGCCAATTCACCCCTCCACTTT.